The 32 T cell receptor beta chains below come from one sample, sequenced in a study of tumor T cells in aggressive B-cell lymphoma. Here immunoSEQ multiplex PCR was the method, and the copy in TCRdb shows in-frame clones only, minus some. The sample yields roughly 2,800 clones, around nine tenths seen once. The sequenced sample was tumor tissue. Source of these receptors: an adult with diffuse large B cell lymphoma.

The rearrangement links TRBV27 to TRBJ2-5, with TRBD2 as a possible D gene (5 bases). In germline, CDR1 is MNHEY, CDR2 SMNVEV (reference sequence). V was shortened by 8 bases and J by 5 bases, with 9 bases between the two germline ends. The CDR3 is 11 amino acids. The CDR3 coding sequence is TGTGCCAGCTCCACGGGGGAGACCCAGTACTTC. This codes for CASSTGETQYF.

This chain connects TRBV5-1 to TRBJ1-1; perhaps TRBD1 as D (6 bases). CDR1 SGHRS and CDR2 YFSETQ come from the germline V gene. CDR3 size: 13 residues. V lost 4 bases, J lost 1 base, and 8 bases lay in between. The CDR3 loop is CASSHRENTEAFF. CDR3 sequence (DNA): TGCGCCAGCAGCCACAGGGAGAACACTGAAGCTTTCTTT.

The rearrangement joins TRBV28 to TRBJ2-5; a weak D match, TRBD1 (6 bases). Between the trimmed V and J ends, which lost 8 bases and 4 bases, there was a span of 14 bases. Germline CDR1 is MDHEN and CDR2 is SYDVKM. The CDR3 sequence is 13 residues long. CDR3: CASGLQGRETQYF. Written as DNA, the CDR3 is TGTGCCAGCGGATTACAGGGTAGAGAGACCCAGTACTTC.

The chain links TRBV5-1 to TRBJ2-4; 7 bases match TRBD1. There are 16 residues in the CDR3. With 1 base clipped from V and 3 bases from J, the junction kept 7 bases outside the gene matches. CDR1 SGHRS and CDR2 YFSETQ come from the germline V gene. The CDR3 sequence: CASSLLQGWVKNIQYF. The CDR3 DNA reads TGCGCCAGCAGCTTGTTACAGGGGTGGGTCAAAAACATTCAGTACTTC.

The chain employs TRBV18 and TRBJ1-1, with no clear D. Looked up from germline, CDR1 is KGHSH and CDR2 is LQKENI. This CDR3 is 12 amino acids long. The ends were cut back, 6 bases at V and 1 base at J, with 6 bases in the middle. Here the CDR3 reads CASSRQNTEAFF. Written as DNA, the CDR3 is TGTGCCAGCTCGCGACAGAACACTGAAGCTTTCTTT.

This sequence joins TRBV5-1 and TRBJ1-4; maybe TRBD1 (5 bases). The CDR3 is 15 amino acids. Germline-derived CDR1 and CDR2 are SGHRS and YFSETQ. V lost 0 bases and J 4 bases, leaving 10 bases between the germline ends. CDR3 DNA sequence: TGCGCCAGCAGCTTGGAATCAGGGCGTAATGAAAAACTGTTTTTT. It is translated as CASSLESGRNEKLFF.

The V and J genes are TRBV6-1 and TRBJ2-1; D is ambiguous. Trimming pared 7 bases from V and 0 bases from J, leaving 10 bases between. CDR1 is MNHNS and CDR2 is SASEGT in the germline V gene. This CDR3 spans 14 amino acids. The CDR3 DNA follows: TGTGCCAGCACGTCAGATGCCTCCTACAATGAGCAGTTCTTC. Translated, it gives CASTSDASYNEQFF.

The V and J genes are TRBV7-9 and TRBJ1-2; no clear D gene. Per the germline V gene, CDR1 is SEHNR and CDR2 is FQNEAQ (reference sequence). Trimming took 2 bases from V and 6 from J, leaving 13 bases between them. The CDR3 extends over 14 amino acids. The CDR3 sequence: CASSLLNSQDGYTF. The CDR3 nucleotides read TGTGCCAGCAGCTTACTGAACAGCCAGGATGGCTACACCTTC.

This chain links TRBV6-5 with TRBJ2-7, with D maybe TRBD1 (5 bases). Germline loops: CDR1 MNHEY, CDR2 SVGAGI. V lost 8 bases and J 0 bases, leaving 8 bases between the germline ends. This CDR3 has 12 amino acids. The CDR3 loop reads CASGASSYEQYF. CDR3 in DNA: TGTGCCAGCGGGGCAAGCTCCTACGAGCAGTACTTC.

The rearrangement links TRBV6-5 to TRBJ1-6, with D uncertain. Per germline, CDR1 MNHEY and CDR2 SVGAGI. Trimming pared 2 bases from V and 7 bases from J, leaving 9 bases between. There are 14 residues in the CDR3. In DNA form, the CDR3 reads TGTGCCAGCAGTTACGGGCAGAGAAATTCACCCCTCCACTTT. It is translated as CASSYGQRNSPLHF.

The chain recombines TRBV5-1 with TRBJ1-1; TRBD1 might be the D (6 bases). The ends were cut back, 2 bases at V and 5 bases at J, with 16 bases in the middle. Germline CDR1 reads SGHRS; CDR2 reads YFSETQ. The length of the CDR3 is 15 residues. This CDR3 is CASSLEPRGNTEAFF. The CDR3 nucleotides read TGCGCCAGCAGCTTAGAACCGAGGGGGAATACTGAAGCTTTCTTT.

This sequence joins TRBV19 and TRBJ2-3; TRBD2 matches 10 bases. The CDR3 is made up of 16 amino acids. With 5 bases clipped from V and 0 bases from J, the junction kept 5 bases outside the gene matches. From germline, CDR1 is LNHDA and CDR2 SQIVND (reference sequence). The CDR3 bases are TGTGCCAGTAGTCAACTAGCGGGGATCAGCACAGATACGCAGTATTTT. Translated: CASSQLAGISTDTQYF.

This sequence joins TRBV18 and TRBJ2-7; D is ambiguous. CDR3 length: 13 amino acids. CDR1 KGHSH and CDR2 LQKENI come from the germline V gene. V lost 2 bases, J lost 0 bases, and 5 bases lay in between. The DNA of the CDR3 is TGTGCCAGCTCACCATACAGCTCCTACGAGCAGTACTTC. Amino acids: CASSPYSSYEQYF.

This clone was recorded once. The chain links TRBV6-5 to TRBJ2-7; 9 bases agree with TRBD1. CDR1 is MNHEY, CDR2 SVGAGI, per germline. V gave up 6 bases and J gave up 0 bases; unmatched junction bases: 3. The CDR3 consists of 14 residues. This CDR3 reads CASRMTGGSYEQYF. For the CDR3, the DNA is TGTGCCAGCAGGATGACAGGGGGCTCCTACGAGCAGTACTTC.

As concerns this clone: The same CDR3 also results from other DNA sequences found in this sample. The genes are TRBV5-1 and TRBJ2-7; D is ambiguous. The V gene's germline CDR1 is SGHRS and CDR2 YFSETQ. V shed 2 bases and J shed 0 bases, with 3 bases lying between them. This CDR3 comprises 12 residues. DNA of the CDR3: TGCGCCAGCAGCTTCAGCTCCTACGAGCAGTACTTC. Its translation: CASSFSSYEQYF.

This clone has more than one count but fewer than ten. The chain employs TRBV18 and TRBJ2-7; 11 bases are shared with TRBD2. Germline CDR1 reads KGHSH; CDR2 reads LQKENI. CDR3 length: 17 amino acids. Losses at the gene ends were 3 bases for V and 6 bases for J; bases not matched to a gene: 13. CDR3 region: CASSPLGGSGGAAEQYF. The CDR3 bases are TGTGCCAGCTCACCCCTGGGCGGTAGCGGGGGGGCCGCCGAGCAGTACTTC.

The genes are TRBV18 and TRBJ1-1; TRBD1 aligns across 9 bases. The CDR3 totals 17 residues. The germline V gene has CDR1 KGHSH and CDR2 LQKENI. Trimming took 2 bases from V and 1 from J; bases not matched to a gene: 8. CDR3 DNA sequence: TGTGCCAGCTCACCAATCGGACAGGGGAGTTGGAACACTGAAGCTTTCTTT. Encoded protein: CASSPIGQGSWNTEAFF.

The V and J genes are TRBV18 and TRBJ2-3; 7 nucleotides match TRBD2. The CDR3 totals 14 residues. Germline CDR1 KGHSH, CDR2 LQKENI. The V gene end was trimmed by 2 bases and the J gene end by 10 bases; junction bases not matched to a gene: 9. CDR3 sequence: CASSPAGGEGSQYF. The CDR3 DNA reads TGTGCCAGCTCACCAGCTGGGGGGGAAGGGTCGCAGTATTTT.

This chain joins TRBV5-6 and TRBJ2-1; D gene uncertain. CDR3 length: 11 residues. Germline CDR1 and CDR2: SGHDT and YYEEEE. V lost 6 bases to trimming and J lost 4 bases, with 5 bases between them. The CDR3 region is CASTQYNEQFF. The CDR3 DNA is TGTGCCAGCACACAGTACAATGAGCAGTTCTTC. Together with reference TRBV5-6 and TRBJ2-1, the CDR3 gives the full variable domain: DAGVTQSPTHLIKTRGQQVTLRCSPKSGHDTVSWYQQALGQGPQFIFQYYEEEERQRGNFPDRFSGHQFPNYSSELNVNALLLGDSALYLCASTQYNEQFFGPGTRLTVL.

This clone was observed a single time. V usage is TRBV7-3 and J usage is TRBJ1-6; TRBD1 agrees at 7 bases. The germline V gene encodes CDR1 SGHTA and CDR2 FQGTGA. The CDR3 runs 14 residues. Unmatched junction bases numbered 5, after V lost 3 bases and J lost 9 bases. The DNA for the CDR3 is TGTGCCAGCAGCTTCGCAGGGGGTGGTTCACCCCTCCACTTT. It is translated as CASSFAGGGSPLHF.

This clone was seen a single time. The chain recombines TRBV5-4 with TRBJ2-2, with 8 nucleotides matching TRBD1. Trimming took 4 bases from V and 1 from J; bases not matched to a gene: 3. The CDR3 has 15 residues. From germline, CDR1 is SGHNT and CDR2 YYREEE (reference sequence). The CDR3 protein is CASSRGQVNTGELFF. Here the CDR3 DNA reads TGTGCCAGCAGCAGGGGACAGGTGAACACCGGGGAGCTGTTTTTT.

The chain is built from TRBV29-1 and TRBJ1-1; possibly TRBD1 for D (5 bases). Per the germline V gene, CDR1 is SQVTM and CDR2 is ANQGSEA. The CDR3 extends over 13 amino acids. V was pared by 7 bases and J by 0 bases, with 12 bases between. The CDR3 protein is CSGRQSMNTEAFF. The CDR3 coding sequence is TGCAGCGGCCGACAGTCCATGAACACTGAAGCTTTCTTT.

The CDR3 nucleotides are TGTGCCAGCAGTTCCGGCAGGGGGAGCTACGAGCAGTACTTC. It codes for CASSSGRGSYEQYF. The chain combines TRBV28 with TRBJ2-7; 7 nucleotides agree with TRBD1. There are 14 residues in the CDR3. V lost 4 bases to trimming and J lost 3 bases; unmatched junction nucleotides: 6. The germline CDR1 and CDR2 sequences are MDHEN and SYDVKM.

CDR3 sequence reads: CASSLTGNSNQPQHF. The CDR3 bases are TGTGCCAGCAGCTTAACCGGGAATAGCAATCAGCCCCAGCATTTT. This sequence joins TRBV7-2 and TRBJ1-5; D is undetermined. V was shortened by 2 bases and J by 0 bases, with 8 bases between the two germline ends. The CDR3 extends over 15 amino acids. CDR1 is SGHTA, CDR2 FQGNSA, per germline.

This chain links TRBV19 with TRBJ2-5; possibly TRBD1 for D (5 bases). Germline CDR1 is LNHDA and CDR2 is SQIVND (reference sequence). The CDR3 runs to 15 residues. V was cut by 9 bases and J by 1 base, with 18 bases left in between. The CDR3 sequence is CASRDFVGAQETQYF. CDR3 nucleotide sequence: TGTGCCAGCCGAGACTTTGTTGGGGCCCAAGAGACCCAGTACTTC.

The CDR3 nucleotides are TGTGCCAGCAGCGGGACAGGGGGGGGAGGTCAGCCCCAGCATTTT. Translating gives CASSGTGGGGQPQHF. V gene TRBV6-5 combines with J gene TRBJ1-5, with 11 bases that match TRBD1. This CDR3 has 15 amino acids. J was trimmed by 6 bases and V by 6 bases; bases with no gene match: 7. Germline V gives CDR1 MNHEY, CDR2 SVGAGI.

The chain is built from TRBV6-5 and TRBJ1-1, with 8 positions matching TRBD1. CDR1 is MNHEY, CDR2 SVGAGI, per germline. The CDR3 sequence is 16 residues long. The trim removed 2 bases at V and 4 bases at J, leaving 9 bases unmatched. CDR3 DNA: TGTGCCAGCAGTTACGTTAAGCTCGGACAGGGCACTGAAGCTTTCTTT. Translating gives CASSYVKLGQGTEAFF.

This chain connects TRBV6-5 to TRBJ2-1; 10 positions agree with TRBD2. The ends lost 4 bases at V and 8 bases at J; junction bases unmatched: 8. CDR3 length: 15 residues. The germline V gene has CDR1 MNHEY and CDR2 SVGAGI. The DNA of the CDR3 is TGTGCCAGCAGTTCCCCGGCAAGCGGGAGGGATGAGCAGTTCTTC. Protein: CASSSPASGRDEQFF.

The chain employs TRBV5-1 and TRBJ2-7; D might be TRBD1 (5 bases). CDR1 and CDR2 from the germline V gene are SGHRS and YFSETQ. The CDR3 has 15 amino acids. V lost 4 bases to trimming and J lost 4 bases, with 18 bases between them. The CDR3, as DNA: TGCGCCAGCAGCCCGAGGACAACAACAGATTACGAGCAGTACTTC. Translated: CASSPRTTTDYEQYF.

This clone was counted once. This chain links TRBV29-1 with TRBJ1-5; 8 bases map to TRBD1. This CDR3 contains 15 residues. V was pared by 8 bases and J by 3 bases, with 12 bases of the junction left unmatched. Germline lookup yields CDR1 SQVTM and CDR2 ANQGSEA. The CDR3 sequence: CSPKRAGGPNQPQHF. CDR3 nucleotides: TGCAGCCCTAAGAGGGCAGGGGGCCCCAATCAGCCCCAGCATTTT.

The chain employs TRBV18 and TRBJ2-5; D gene ambiguous. CDR1 is KGHSH and CDR2 is LQKENI in the germline V gene. Trimming stripped 6 bases from V and 1 base from J, with 3 bases between. The CDR3 has 11 amino acids. The CDR3 DNA is TGTGCCAGCTCCAGCCAAGAGACCCAGTACTTC. Its translation is CASSSQETQYF. The variable domain in full, completed from reference TRBV18 and TRBJ2-5, reads NAGVMQNPRHLVRRRGQEARLRCSPMKGHSHVYWYRQLPEEGLKFMVYLQKENIIDESGMPKERFSAEFPKEGPSILRIQQVVRGDSAAYFCASSSQETQYFGPGTRLLVL.

CDR3 residues: CASSGTGVFYGYTF. For the CDR3, the DNA is TGTGCCAGCTCGGGGACAGGGGTTTTCTATGGCTACACCTTC. The chain uses TRBV5-6 and TRBJ1-2; 10 bases match TRBD1. Germline CDR1 SGHDT, CDR2 YYEEEE. V trimming: 7 bases; J trimming: 4 bases; junction bases outside the gene matches: 7. The CDR3 extends over 14 amino acids.